These 30 T cell receptor beta chains were all obtained from the same sample, sequenced in a study of T-cell reconstitution after alpha-beta-depleted transplantation in children. Construction of the TCRbeta library involved unique molecular identifiers. TCRdb ran MiXCR on the PCR reads and lists one entry per CDR3 protein. In the table there are nearly 550,000 distinct CDR3 sequences, about a sixth of which are singletons. The sequencing used PBMCs from the stem cell graft donor, collected from the stem cell graft. The receptor source for this set is a human donor who donated a stem cell graft to a child with acute lymphoblastic leukemia.

In its sample, this clonotype was seen a few times. CDR3 bases: TGTGCCAGCAGCTCCCAGGGCCCGAACACTGAAGCTTTCTTT. Translating it yields CASSSQGPNTEAFF. The chain joins TRBV7-9 to TRBJ1-1; possible D gene TRBD1, 5 bases. Germline V gene data show CDR1 as SEHNR and CDR2 as FQNEAQ (reference sequence). V was cut by 4 bases and J by 1 base, with 10 bases left in between. This CDR3 contains 14 residues.

This clonotype showed up just a few times. The V and J genes are TRBV7-2 and TRBJ2-2; D possibly corresponds to TRBD2 (5 bases). The CDR3 has 16 residues. The germline CDR1 and CDR2 sequences are SGHTA and FQGNSA. The V end was cut by 1 base, the J end by 1 base, with 10 bases between. DNA for the CDR3: TGTGCCAGCAGCTTAGGGTCCGGGATGAACACCGGGGAGCTGTTTTTT. Translation: CASSLGSGMNTGELFF.

This clonotype was found a few times. The chain combines TRBV5-1 with TRBJ2-1; 7 bases are shared with TRBD2. There are 15 residues in the CDR3. J was trimmed by 5 bases and V by 2 bases; bases with no gene match: 7. Per the germline V gene, CDR1 is SGHRS and CDR2 is YFSETQ. The CDR3 bases are TGCGCCAGCAGCTTTGCGACTAGCAGAAACAATGAGCAGTTCTTC. As protein: CASSFATSRNNEQFF.

This clonotype occurred a few times. The chain uses TRBV12-3 or TRBV12-4 and TRBJ2-1; D is uncertain. Between the trimmed V and J ends, which lost 5 bases and 3 bases, there was a span of 17 bases. CDR3 size: 16 residues. The CDR3 region has the DNA TGTGCCAGCAGTGACCTATACGATCAAGGCTACAATGAGCAGTTCTTC. It encodes CASSDLYDQGYNEQFF.

This clonotype occurred many times. V usage is TRBV6-5 and J usage is TRBJ2-1; D may be TRBD2 (6 bases). The CDR3 runs to 14 residues. Germline CDR1 MNHEY, CDR2 SVGAGI. The germline V and J ends were trimmed by 3 bases and 3 bases, with 9 bases remaining between them. CDR3 in amino acids: CASSYSSVYNEQFF. CDR3 DNA sequence: TGTGCCAGCAGTTATTCTAGCGTCTACAATGAGCAGTTCTTC.

This clonotype was seen a few times. V and J are TRBV7-3 and TRBJ2-1, with TRBD1 as a possible D gene (6 bases). CDR1 SGHTA and CDR2 FQGTGA come from the germline V gene. This CDR3 is built from 14 residues. The ends were cut back, 2 bases at V and 8 bases at J, with 13 bases in the middle. CDR3 residues: CASSLQGFMDEQFF. CDR3 sequence (DNA): TGTGCCAGCAGCTTACAGGGGTTCATGGATGAGCAGTTCTTC.

The J gene is TRBJ2-1, the V gene TRBV11-2; D call uncertain. The V and J ends lost 1 base and 6 bases respectively, with 7 bases between them. CDR3 length equals 13 residues. In germline, CDR1 is SGHAT, CDR2 FQNNGV. For the CDR3, the DNA is TGTGCCAGCAGCTTAGTAGACCTCAATGAGCAGTTCTTC. Encoded protein: CASSLVDLNEQFF. The whole variable domain, remainder taken from reference TRBV11-2 and TRBJ2-1, is EAGVAQSPRYKIIEKRQSVAFWCNPISGHATLYWYQQILGQGPKLLIQFQNNGVVDDSQLPKDRFSAERLKGVDSTLKIQPAKLEDSAVYLCASSLVDLNEQFFGPGTRLTVL.

The gene calls are TRBV5-1 and TRBJ2-7; TRBD1 aligns across 7 bases. Germline CDR1 and CDR2: SGHRS and YFSETQ. Trimming at V came to 1 base and at J to 3 bases, leaving 4 bases not matched to a gene. The CDR3 totals 14 residues. The CDR3 protein is CASSLSGQNYEQYF. The DNA for the CDR3 is TGCGCCAGCAGCTTGTCGGGACAGAACTACGAGCAGTACTTC.

The sample holds a few counts of this clonotype. The chain carries TRBV6-6 and TRBJ2-1; the D is unclear. Trimming pared 11 bases from V and 0 bases from J, leaving 11 bases between. Germline CDR1 is MNHNY and CDR2 is SVGAGI (reference sequence). This CDR3 is 13 amino acids long. CDR3 loop: CAGSESSYNEQFF. CDR3 bases: TGTGCCGGCTCGGAGAGCTCCTACAATGAGCAGTTCTTC.

This clonotype was counted a few times. The rearrangement joins TRBV18 to TRBJ2-5; 7 bases are shared with TRBD2. Germline V gene data show CDR1 as KGHSH and CDR2 as LQKENI. The CDR3 has 14 amino acids. Trimming cost V 6 bases and J 1 base; bases outside gene matches: 5. CDR3 sequence reads: CASSRSGAQETQYF. CDR3 nucleotide sequence: TGTGCCAGCTCTCGCAGCGGGGCCCAAGAGACCCAGTACTTC.

This clonotype was seen a handful of times. This sequence joins TRBV10-2 and TRBJ1-4; D remains unclear. Looked up from germline, CDR1 is WSHSY and CDR2 is SAAADI. The CDR3 covers 15 residues. Trimming shortened V by 0 bases and J by 3 bases, and 8 bases separated the two germline ends. The CDR3: CASSESRFANEKLFF. The DNA of the CDR3 is TGCGCCAGCAGTGAGTCGCGGTTCGCTAATGAAAAACTGTTTTTT.

This chain joins TRBV7-9 and TRBJ2-5; a possible D gene is TRBD2 (6 bases). The germline gives CDR1 SEHNR, CDR2 FQNEAQ (reference sequence). The CDR3 covers 15 residues. Deletions cut 5 bases from V and 1 base from J, with 14 bases between. CDR3 nucleotide sequence: TGTGCCAGCAGCCCGACCTATAGCGGCCAAGAGACCCAGTACTTC. It codes for CASSPTYSGQETQYF.

This chain connects TRBV5-8 to TRBJ1-4; 11 bases are shared with TRBD1. The CDR3 runs 15 residues. Trimming at V came to 3 bases and at J to 7 bases, leaving 5 bases not matched to a gene. The germline V gene encodes CDR1 SGHTS and CDR2 YDEGEE. The CDR3 DNA sequence: TGTGCCAGCAGCTATACCGGGACAGGGGGTGAAAAACTGTTTTTT. This sequence encodes CASSYTGTGGEKLFF. Full variable domain (rest looked up from reference TRBV5-8 and TRBJ1-4): EAGVTQSPTHLIKTRGQQATLRCSPISGHTSVYWYQQALGLGLQFLLWYDEGEERNRGNFPPRFSGRQFPNYSSELNVNALELEDSALYLCASSYTGTGGEKLFFGSGTQLSVL.

The chain recombines TRBV12-3 or TRBV12-4 with TRBJ2-1, with 8 bases matching TRBD1. Trimming at V came to 7 bases and at J to 5 bases, leaving 10 bases not matched to a gene. CDR3 size: 15 residues. This chain's CDR3 is CASTRGQAKNNEQFF. The CDR3 DNA reads TGTGCCAGCACCCGGGGACAGGCTAAAAACAATGAGCAGTTCTTC.

This clonotype was seen once. Sequence at one end of the junction differs from germline and may be a read error. The genes are TRBV30 and TRBJ2-7; D unresolved. The CDR3 runs to 11 residues. The germline gives CDR1 GTSNPN, CDR2 SVGIG (reference sequence). The CDR3 DNA sequence: TGTGCCTGGAGTGCAAACTACAGAACCGACTTC. Encoded protein: CAWSANYRTDF.

This clonotype was counted between two and nine times. This chain joins TRBV29-1 and TRBJ2-1, with a possible D match to TRBD2 (6 bases). CDR1 and CDR2 from the germline V gene are SQVTM and ANQGSEA. This CDR3 spans 12 amino acids. Trimming shortened V by 7 bases and J by 10 bases, and 17 bases separated the two germline ends. As DNA, the CDR3 is TGCAGCGCTCTAACTCGGGAGACCGAGCAGTTCTTC. Its translation is CSALTRETEQFF.

Only a few counts were recorded for this clonotype. CDR3 sequence (DNA): TGCAGTGCAAAGGGAGGCTACGAGCAGTACTTC. Amino acids: CSAKGGYEQYF. The J gene is TRBJ2-7, the V gene TRBV20-1; D perhaps matches TRBD2 (6 bases). This CDR3 comprises 11 residues. Trimming stripped 6 bases from V and 3 bases from J, with 9 bases between. From germline, CDR1 is DFQATT and CDR2 SNEGSKA (reference sequence).

The rearrangement joins TRBV7-9 to TRBJ2-5; a weak D match, TRBD2 (6 bases). V lost 3 bases and J 2 bases, leaving 19 bases between the germline ends. Germline V gives CDR1 SEHNR, CDR2 FQNEAQ (reference sequence). The CDR3 runs 17 residues. The CDR3 is CASSFRRAGGTQETQYF. The CDR3 nucleotides read TGTGCCAGCAGCTTTAGGAGGGCCGGCGGGACTCAAGAGACCCAGTACTTC.

This clonotype appeared a few times. This chain connects TRBV24-1 to TRBJ1-2, with a possible D match to TRBD1 (6 bases). Germline lookup yields CDR1 KGHDR and CDR2 SFDVKD. The CDR3 loop spans 14 amino acids. V gave up 4 bases and J gave up 4 bases, with 12 bases separating them. The CDR3 DNA reads as TGTGCCACCAGTGACCGACAGGTACTCTATGGCTACACCTTC. Protein: CATSDRQVLYGYTF.

CDR3 protein: CSVAGGNTGELFF. In DNA, the CDR3 is TGCAGCGTTGCCGGGGGAAACACCGGGGAGCTGTTTTTT. This chain links TRBV29-1 with TRBJ2-2, with D maybe TRBD2 (6 bases). The CDR3 is made up of 13 amino acids. V was shortened by 4 bases and J by 2 bases, with 8 bases between the two germline ends. CDR1 is SQVTM and CDR2 is ANQGSEA in the germline V gene.

This rearrangement joins TRBV29-1 to TRBJ1-5; TRBD1 aligns across 7 bases. This CDR3 is built from 14 residues. The V gene's germline CDR1 is SQVTM and CDR2 ANQGSEA. The J segment lost 4 bases and the V segment lost 7 bases, leaving 10 bases of the junction unmatched. CDR3 in DNA: TGCAGCGCCTGCTCAGGGGGTTTTAATCAGCCCCAGCATTTT. Protein product: CSACSGGFNQPQHF.

This clonotype showed up just a few times. J is TRBJ2-7 and V is TRBV7-9, with a tentative D call TRBD2 (5 bases). The CDR3 runs to 12 residues. V lost 6 bases to trimming and J lost 6 bases, with 12 bases between them. Germline V gene lookup returns CDR1 SEHNR and CDR2 FQNEAQ (reference sequence). Here the CDR3 reads CASSSGVLEQYF. The CDR3 DNA follows: TGTGCCAGCAGTTCCGGGGTACTCGAGCAGTACTTC.

This clonotype was seen only a few times. V is TRBV18 and J is TRBJ1-1, with D perhaps matching TRBD1 (5 bases). V lost 2 bases to trimming and J lost 1 base, with 5 bases between them. CDR1 and CDR2 from the germline V gene are KGHSH and LQKENI. This CDR3 region has 13 residues. In DNA form, the CDR3 reads TGTGCCAGCTCACCAGGGGCGAACACTGAAGCTTTCTTT. Translating gives CASSPGANTEAFF.

This clonotype appeared many times. The V and J genes are TRBV21-1 and TRBJ2-7; TRBD2 is taken as the D call from the table, unchecked against the DNA. TRBV21-1 is given as a pseudogene. The CDR3 spans 10 residues. The CDR3 here is CAPRRYEQYF. CDR3 in DNA: TGTGCCCCTCGGAGGTACGAGCAGTACTTC.

This clonotype was seen a few times. The V call is TRBV5-1, the J call TRBJ2-1, with a weak D call TRBD1 (6 bases). Between the trimmed V and J ends, which lost 4 bases and 0 bases, there was a span of 11 bases. Germline V gene lookup returns CDR1 SGHRS and CDR2 YFSETQ. The CDR3 spans 15 residues. Written as DNA, the CDR3 is TGCGCCAGCAGCGGGCAGGGGAGCTCCTACAATGAGCAGTTCTTC. This codes for CASSGQGSSYNEQFF.

The J gene is TRBJ1-2, the V gene TRBV7-8; 12 positions agree with TRBD1. CDR1 is SGHVS, CDR2 FQNEAQ, per germline. This CDR3 is built from 15 residues. Germline trimming cut 1 base from V and 4 bases from J; bases unmatched to any gene: 1. Here the CDR3 DNA reads TGTGCCAGCAGCTTAGAGGGACAGGGGGCCTATGGCTACACCTTC. Its translation: CASSLEGQGAYGYTF.

This clonotype appeared many times. The chain uses TRBV5-1 and TRBJ2-7; 9 nucleotides match TRBD1. Germline V CDR1 and CDR2: SGHRS, YFSETQ. The CDR3 contains 12 residues. Trimming removed 5 bases from V and 5 bases from J; junction bases left unmatched: 2. CDR3 nucleotides: TGCGCCAGCAGTTGGACAGGGGACGAGCAGTACTTC. Its protein is CASSWTGDEQYF.

The rearrangement joins TRBV24-1 to TRBJ2-6; 10 bases map to TRBD1. This CDR3 is 18 amino acids long. Unmatched junction bases numbered 5, after V lost 3 bases and J lost 1 base. Germline lookup yields CDR1 KGHDR and CDR2 SFDVKD. CDR3 region: CATSDRPGQGSGANVLTF. In DNA form, the CDR3 reads TGTGCCACCAGTGATCGTCCGGGACAGGGGTCTGGGGCCAACGTCCTGACTTTC.

The chain joins TRBV11-2 to TRBJ1-5; D remains unclear. Germline CDR1 SGHAT, CDR2 FQNNGV. The CDR3 extends over 13 amino acids. The V gene lost 5 bases and the J gene lost 4 bases, with 9 bases spanning the gap. Written as DNA, the CDR3 is TGTGCCAGCAGCCCGGCGGTTAATCAGCCCCAGCATTTT. Its translation is CASSPAVNQPQHF.

V is TRBV5-1 and J is TRBJ2-1, with D tentatively TRBD2 (6 bases). The V end was cut by 4 bases, the J end by 2 bases, with 13 bases between. Germline CDR1 SGHRS, CDR2 YFSETQ. There are 15 residues in the CDR3. The CDR3, as DNA: TGCGCCAGCAGCCCGGGGAGGCGCACCTACAATGAGCAGTTCTTC. Translation: CASSPGRRTYNEQFF.